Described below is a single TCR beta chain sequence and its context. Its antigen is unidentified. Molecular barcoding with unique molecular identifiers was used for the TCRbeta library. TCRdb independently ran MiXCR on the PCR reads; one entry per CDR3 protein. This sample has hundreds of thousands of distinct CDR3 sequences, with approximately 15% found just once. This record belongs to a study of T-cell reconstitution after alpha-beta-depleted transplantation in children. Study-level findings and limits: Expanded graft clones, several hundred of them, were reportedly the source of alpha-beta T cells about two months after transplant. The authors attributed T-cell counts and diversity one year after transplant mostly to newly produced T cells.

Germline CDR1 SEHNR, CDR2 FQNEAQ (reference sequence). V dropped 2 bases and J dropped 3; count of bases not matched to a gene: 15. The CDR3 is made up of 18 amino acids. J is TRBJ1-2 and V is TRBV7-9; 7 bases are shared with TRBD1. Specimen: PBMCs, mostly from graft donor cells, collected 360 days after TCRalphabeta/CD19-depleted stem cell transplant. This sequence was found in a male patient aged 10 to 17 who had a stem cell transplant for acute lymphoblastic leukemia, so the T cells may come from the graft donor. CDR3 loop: CASSLSRATGKWDYGYTF. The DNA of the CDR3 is TGTGCCAGCAGCTTAAGCCGGGCGACAGGGAAATGGGACTATGGCTACACCTTC.